The clone carrying this T cell receptor (beta chain) was seen only once. Its antigen is currently unknown. Germline loops: CDR1 MNHEY, CDR2 SVGAGI. Trimming removed 10 bases from V and 7 bases from J; junction bases left unmatched: 9. The CDR3 extends over 15 amino acids. This record belongs to a study of blood T cells in healthy people across ages. Whole-study context: Researchers report that template switching captured about one barcoded beta molecule per two T cells. Overall study findings and caveats: A strong correlation was seen between TCR beta diversity and naive T cell percentage.

Primers used in a second PCR of about 6 to 11 cycles were a sample-barcoded 5' primer and a J-beta primer mix. In TCRdb, the 5' RACE reads were re-called with MiXCR into one record per CDR3 protein. Seen here are 1,800,000 or so distinct CDR3 sequences, about two fifths observed once, and the top ten hold 20% to 25%. The chain links TRBV6-5 to TRBJ2-1; 14 bases align to TRBD2. Material for sequencing was blood. The receptor was isolated from a human donor in good health. In nucleotides, the CDR3 is TGTGCCACCAAAGGACTAGCGGGGGGCCATAATGAGCAGTTCTTC. This encodes CATKGLAGGHNEQFF.